One T cell receptor (beta chain) is described in this entry. The source of the sample is a study of blood T cell repertoires in COVID-19. Sequencing used immunoSEQ multiplex PCR; TCRdb keeps in-frame clones, though not all of them. The data show under 250,000 clones, 75% to 85% seen once. Germline V gene lookup returns CDR1 SGHTA and CDR2 FQGNSA. This CDR3 has 14 residues. With 5 bases removed from V and 0 bases from J, the gap between germline ends came to 10 bases. The sample was peripheral blood. The source is a man aged 50-59 years with active or convalescent COVID-19. This chain joins TRBV7-2 and TRBJ1-2; the D is unclear. CDR3 sequence (DNA): TGTGCCAGCAGCCCTTCGATAGCTAACTATGGCTACACCTTC. Translation gives CASSPSIANYGYTF.